The clone carrying this TCR beta chain appeared a single time. Sequencing was performed with immunoSEQ multiplex PCR; in TCRdb, only in-frame clones are kept and a portion is missing. Found here are tens of thousands of clones, 80% to 90% of them singletons; the top ten hold about 5%. The source of the sample is a study of OX40 agonist ivuxolimab in advanced cancers. Looking at the study overall: One patient with hepatocellular carcinoma and two with cutaneous melanoma, three in all, had partial responses.

The J segment lost 6 bases and the V segment lost 8 bases, leaving 6 bases of the junction unmatched. The CDR3 is made up of 13 amino acids. Per germline, CDR1 SNHLY and CDR2 FYNNEI. The chain combines TRBV2 with TRBJ2-2; 7 bases are shared with TRBD2. Here the sequenced sample was CD4+ or CD8+ T cells sorted from blood, taken in a trial of the OX40 agonist ivuxolimab. This TCR derives from an adult with an advanced solid tumor such as melanoma, head and neck, liver or kidney cancer. The CDR3 region is CASRGTTAGELFF. For the CDR3, the DNA is TGTGCCAGCCGGGGGACTACAGCCGGGGAGCTGTTTTTT.